This T cell receptor (beta chain) was captured by sequencing in a study of cytomegalovirus exposure and HLA in healthy donors. Notes on the study in general: The investigators catalogued 160 or so TCR beta chains as cytomegalovirus-associated.

Per the germline V gene, CDR1 is SGHNT and CDR2 is YYREEE (reference sequence). The CDR3 totals 15 residues. The V gene lost 4 bases and the J gene lost 4 bases, with 17 bases spanning the gap. In its sample, this clone was seen a few times. Its antigen is not identified. Here immunoSEQ multiplex PCR was the method, and the copy in TCRdb shows in-frame clones only, minus some. The table includes 150,000 or so clones, 80% to 90% detected once. The validation cohort, a group of more than 100 subjects, included the donors and was separate from the approximately 650-subject first cohort. Material: PBMCs. The TCR sequence derives from a woman in her 30s in good health and CMV-seronegative. The rearrangement links TRBV5-4 to TRBJ1-2, with D possibly TRBD1 on 6 matching bases. CDR3 coding DNA: TGTGCCAGCAGCCTAGGGCAGGGGATTCCCTATGGCTACACCTTC. Its protein is CASSLGQGIPYGYTF.